This T cell receptor beta chain was captured in a study of T cell repertoires and Cas9 in healthy adults. Here immunoSEQ multiplex PCR was the method, and the copy in TCRdb shows in-frame clones only, minus some. The repertoire holds tens of thousands of clones, with 91% as singletons. Trimming removed 0 bases at V and 5 bases at J, with 2 bases between. The germline gives CDR1 SGDLS, CDR2 YYNGEE. This CDR3 region has 12 residues. The chain recombines TRBV9 with TRBJ2-2; no clear D gene. The sequenced sample consisted of CD4+ effector T cells (CD127+, CD25-, CD137-, CD154-) from PBMCs; culture status not recorded. This receptor was taken from a human donor in good health. This chain's CDR3 is CASSVVTGELFF. The CDR3 region has the DNA TGTGCCAGCAGCGTAGTTACCGGGGAGCTGTTTTTT.